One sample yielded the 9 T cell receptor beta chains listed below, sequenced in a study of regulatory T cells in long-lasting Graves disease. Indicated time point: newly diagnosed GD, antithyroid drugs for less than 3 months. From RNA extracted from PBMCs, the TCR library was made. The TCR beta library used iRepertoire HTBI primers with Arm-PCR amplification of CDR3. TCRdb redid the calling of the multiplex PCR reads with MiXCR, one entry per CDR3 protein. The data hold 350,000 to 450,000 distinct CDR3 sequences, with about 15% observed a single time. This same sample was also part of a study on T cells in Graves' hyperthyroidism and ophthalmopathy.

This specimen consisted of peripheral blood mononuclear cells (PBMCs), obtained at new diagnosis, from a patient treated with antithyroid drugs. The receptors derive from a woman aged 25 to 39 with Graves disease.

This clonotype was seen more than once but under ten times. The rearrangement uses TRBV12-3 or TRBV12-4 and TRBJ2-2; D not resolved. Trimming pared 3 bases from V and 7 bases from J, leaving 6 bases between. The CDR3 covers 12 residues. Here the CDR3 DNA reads TGTGCCAGCAGTTTGGGAATCGGGGAGCTGTTTTTT. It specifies CASSLGIGELFF.

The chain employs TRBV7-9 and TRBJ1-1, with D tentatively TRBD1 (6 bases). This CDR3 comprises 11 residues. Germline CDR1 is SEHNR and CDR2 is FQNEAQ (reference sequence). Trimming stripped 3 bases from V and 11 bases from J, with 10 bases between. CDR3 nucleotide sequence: TGTGCCAGCAGCTTTGGACAGTCGGCTTTCTTT. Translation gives CASSFGQSAFF.

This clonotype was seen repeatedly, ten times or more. The CDR3 region is CASSLPLEGKETQYF. DNA for the CDR3: TGTGCCAGCAGTTTACCCCTGGAGGGCAAAGAGACCCAGTACTTC. The V gene is TRBV28, the J gene TRBJ2-5; D possibly corresponds to TRBD2 (6 bases). Germline CDR1 reads MDHEN; CDR2 reads SYDVKM. Trimming left V 2 bases short and J 3 bases short, with 13 bases between. The CDR3 has 15 residues.

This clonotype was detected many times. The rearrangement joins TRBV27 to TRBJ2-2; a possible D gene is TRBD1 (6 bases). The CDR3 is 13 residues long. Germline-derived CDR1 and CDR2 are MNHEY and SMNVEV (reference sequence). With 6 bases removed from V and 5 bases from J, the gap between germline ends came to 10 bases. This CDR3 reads CASSAGQTGELFF. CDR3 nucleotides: TGTGCCAGCAGCGCCGGACAGACCGGGGAGCTGTTTTTT.

The CDR3 region is CSASVLRNTEAFF. The DNA for the CDR3 is TGCAGTGCTAGCGTGTTAAGGAACACTGAAGCTTTCTTT. The V and J genes are TRBV20-1 and TRBJ1-1; D gene uncertain. CDR3 size: 13 residues. CDR1 is DFQATT, CDR2 SNEGSKA, per germline (reference sequence). V was clipped by 3 bases and J by 1 base, with 9 bases between them.

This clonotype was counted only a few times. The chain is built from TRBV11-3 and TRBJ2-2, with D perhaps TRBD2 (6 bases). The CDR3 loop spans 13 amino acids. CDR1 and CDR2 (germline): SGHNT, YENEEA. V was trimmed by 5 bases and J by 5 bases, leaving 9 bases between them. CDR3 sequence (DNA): TGTGCCAGCAGCCCTGGGAGGACCGGGGAGCTGTTTTTT. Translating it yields CASSPGRTGELFF.

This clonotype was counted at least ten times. CDR3 in amino acids: CASSGSWTGKNQPQHF. Written as DNA, the CDR3 is TGTGCCAGCAGTGGGTCTTGGACAGGGAAGAATCAGCCCCAGCATTTT. The V gene is TRBV2, the J gene TRBJ1-5; 8 bases fit TRBD1. The CDR3 spans 16 residues. V lost 4 bases to trimming and J lost 4 bases; unmatched junction nucleotides: 9. Germline CDR1 and CDR2: SNHLY and FYNNEI.

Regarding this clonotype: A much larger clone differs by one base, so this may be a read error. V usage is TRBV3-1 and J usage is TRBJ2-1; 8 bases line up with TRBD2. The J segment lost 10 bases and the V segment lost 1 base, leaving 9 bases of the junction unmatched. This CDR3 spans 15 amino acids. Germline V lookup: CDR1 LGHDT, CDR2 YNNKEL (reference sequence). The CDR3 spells CASSQVWRGAYEQFF. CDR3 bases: TGTGCCAGCAGCCAAGTGTGGCGGGGGGCCTACGAGCAGTTCTTC.

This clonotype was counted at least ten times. The CDR3 protein is CASSYTITGGAVYGYTF. DNA of the CDR3: TGTGCCAGCAGTTACACGATAACAGGGGGCGCCGTCTATGGCTACACCTTC. This chain links TRBV6-5 with TRBJ1-2; the match to TRBD1 covers 9 bases. The CDR3 is 17 residues long. J was trimmed by 4 bases and V by 2 bases; bases with no gene match: 11. Looked up from germline, CDR1 is MNHEY and CDR2 is SVGAGI.